This TCR beta chain originates from a study of blood T cell repertoires in COVID-19. Study at large: T cells, B-cell-depleted T cells, or PBMCs supplied cDNA or gDNA.

The CDR3 contains 17 residues. Trimming at V came to 1 base and at J to 7 bases, leaving 11 bases not matched to a gene. Germline assignment: CDR1 LNHDA and CDR2 SQIVND (reference sequence). Clones were sequenced by immunoSEQ multiplex PCR, and TCRdb holds only the in-frame ones, with some missing. The sample lists around 170,000 clones; around 87% were seen once. The sequenced sample consisted of peripheral blood. The receptor was derived from a man in his fifties or sixties with COVID-19, enrolled during active disease. The chain links TRBV19 to TRBJ2-3; 10 nucleotides match TRBD1. This chain's CDR3 is CASSIGMGQGTKNTQYF. Here the CDR3 DNA reads TGTGCCAGTAGTATAGGTATGGGACAGGGGACTAAAAATACGCAGTATTTT.